This TCR beta chain stems from a study of cytomegalovirus exposure and HLA in healthy donors. The study sampled nominally healthy donors, though unrecorded immune exposures were likely. This CDR3 comprises 15 residues. Germline CDR1 and CDR2: MNHNS and SASEGT. Trimming took 6 bases from V and 4 from J; bases not matched to a gene: 9. This clone was observed many times. What it binds is unknown. PCR involved 60 Vbeta and 13 Jbeta primers. The method was immunoSEQ multiplex PCR; TCRdb's version includes in-frame clones alone and lacks a portion of them. The sample includes about 120,000 clones, about 75% seen only once; the top ten take just under 3%. Study findings and constraints: Donor immune exposure was known only as CMV serostatus. An observed cluster of highly shared sequence variants was recorded as a likely sequencing artifact. A classifier reportedly called cytomegalovirus status with high sensitivity and specificity.

This TCR was sampled from a middle-aged woman in good health and CMV-seropositive. This sequence joins TRBV6-1 and TRBJ1-1; 9 bases match TRBD1. Sequencing was carried out using PBMCs. The CDR3 DNA reads TGTGCCAGCAGGGGGACAGGGCGGATAGCCACTGAAGCTTTCTTT. Residues: CASRGTGRIATEAFF.